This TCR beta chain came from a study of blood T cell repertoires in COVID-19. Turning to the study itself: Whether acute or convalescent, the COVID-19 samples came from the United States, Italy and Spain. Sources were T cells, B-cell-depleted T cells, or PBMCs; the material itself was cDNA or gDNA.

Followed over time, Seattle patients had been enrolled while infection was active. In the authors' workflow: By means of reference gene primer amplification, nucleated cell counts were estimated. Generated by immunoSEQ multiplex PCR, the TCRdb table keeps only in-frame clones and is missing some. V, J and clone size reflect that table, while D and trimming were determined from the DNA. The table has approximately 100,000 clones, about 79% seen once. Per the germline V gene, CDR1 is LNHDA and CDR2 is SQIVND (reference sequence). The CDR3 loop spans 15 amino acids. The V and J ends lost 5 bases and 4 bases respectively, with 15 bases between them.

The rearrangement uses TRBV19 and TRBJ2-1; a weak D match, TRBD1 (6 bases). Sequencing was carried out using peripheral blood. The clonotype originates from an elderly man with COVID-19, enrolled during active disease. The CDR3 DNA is TGTGCCAGTAGTCCAATGACAGGAGATTACAATGAGCAGTTCTTC. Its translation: CASSPMTGDYNEQFF. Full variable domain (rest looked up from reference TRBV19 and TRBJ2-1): DGGITQSPKYLFRKEGQNVTLSCEQNLNHDAMYWYRQDPGQGLRLIYYSQIVNDFQKGDIAEGYSVSREKKESFPLTVTSAQKNPTAFYLCASSPMTGDYNEQFFGPGTRLTVL.